These T cell receptor beta chains were read from a single sample in a study of blood T cells in healthy people across ages. TCRdb itself ran the 5' RACE reads through MiXCR, one entry per CDR3 protein. Of about 1.8 million distinct CDR3 sequences in the sample, approximately 50% were seen once. Material: blood. The receptors here all came from a woman aged 40 to 50 in good health. Each CDR3 is given with its conserved first and last residue. Each record gives: CDR3 length, clone size, D gene, V gene, J gene, CDR3 protein, CDR3 DNA. The D gene is left open where the match is weak. Size values are once, few and many counts, or a class for expanded clones, and some rows have none.

cdr3_length: 16; clone_size: -; d_call: -; v_call: TRBV6-2/TRBV6-3; j_call: TRBJ2-3; cdr3_aa: CASSYGTGSSTDTQYF; cdr3_nt: TGTGCCAGCAGTTACGGGACGGGCTCTAGCACAGATACGCAGTATTTT
cdr3_length: 17; clone_size: -; d_call: TRBD1; v_call: TRBV5-1; j_call: TRBJ2-1; cdr3_aa: CASSLGPGTGSNNEQFF; cdr3_nt: TGCGCCAGCAGCTTGGGGCCCGGGACAGGATCCAACAATGAGCAGTTCTTC
cdr3_length: 13; clone_size: -; d_call: -; v_call: TRBV12-3/TRBV12-4; j_call: TRBJ1-2; cdr3_aa: CASSRGEIYGYTF; cdr3_nt: TGTGCCAGCAGCCGAGGCGAAATCTATGGCTACACCTTC
cdr3_length: 16; clone_size: -; d_call: TRBD2; v_call: TRBV7-2; j_call: TRBJ2-5; cdr3_aa: CASSLEVSSGEETQYF; cdr3_nt: TGTGCCAGCAGCTTAGAGGTTTCTAGCGGGGAAGAGACCCAGTACTTC
cdr3_length: 15; clone_size: -; d_call: -; v_call: TRBV25-1; j_call: TRBJ2-1; cdr3_aa: CASSESSPSYNEQFF; cdr3_nt: TGTGCCAGCAGTGAATCTAGCCCCTCCTACAATGAGCAGTTCTTC
cdr3_length: 12; clone_size: -; d_call: -; v_call: TRBV28; j_call: TRBJ2-1; cdr3_aa: CASSRRGPEQFF; cdr3_nt: TGTGCCAGCAGTCGGCGGGGGCCTGAGCAGTTCTTC
cdr3_length: 14; clone_size: -; d_call: -; v_call: TRBV27; j_call: TRBJ2-7; cdr3_aa: CASSLARQVNEQYF; cdr3_nt: TGTGCCAGCAGTTTAGCGCGACAGGTAAACGAGCAGTACTTC
cdr3_length: 16; clone_size: -; d_call: -; v_call: TRBV5-1; j_call: TRBJ2-1; cdr3_aa: CASSLHSSDSYNEQFF; cdr3_nt: TGCGCCAGCAGTCTTCATTCCTCGGACAGTTACAATGAGCAGTTCTTC
cdr3_length: 17; clone_size: few; d_call: TRBD2; v_call: TRBV4-2; j_call: TRBJ2-1; cdr3_aa: CASSQRRTSGGENEQFF; cdr3_nt: TGTGCCAGCAGCCAACGTCGGACTAGCGGGGGGGAGAATGAGCAGTTCTTC
cdr3_length: 19; clone_size: once; d_call: -; v_call: TRBV10-1; j_call: TRBJ2-3; cdr3_aa: CASSGTFSIGGVYTDTQYF; cdr3_nt: TGCGCCAGCAGTGGAACATTCTCGATCGGCGGGGTGTACACAGATACGCAGTATTTT
cdr3_length: 16; clone_size: -; d_call: TRBD2; v_call: TRBV4-2; j_call: TRBJ2-1; cdr3_aa: CASSPRTREFGDEQFF; cdr3_nt: TGTGCCAGCAGCCCGCGGACTAGGGAGTTCGGAGATGAGCAGTTCTTC
cdr3_length: 15; clone_size: -; d_call: -; v_call: TRBV4-3; j_call: TRBJ1-1; cdr3_aa: CASSPTTGGFPEAFF; cdr3_nt: TGCGCCAGCAGCCCAACGACAGGAGGCTTTCCTGAAGCTTTCTTT
cdr3_length: 15; clone_size: few; d_call: -; v_call: TRBV7-9; j_call: TRBJ2-7; cdr3_aa: CASSLEGSVGNEQYF; cdr3_nt: TGTGCCAGCAGCTTAGAGGGGTCGGTAGGGAATGAGCAGTACTTC